A single sample gave rise to the 30 T cell receptor beta chains below, sequenced in a study of blood T cell repertoires in COVID-19. Using immunoSEQ multiplex PCR, the repertoire was profiled, and TCRdb retains in-frame clones only, with some absent. The repertoire holds about 140,000 clones, with approximately 84% as singletons. Sequenced material: peripheral blood. The receptors come from a woman aged 60 to 75 with acute or convalescent COVID-19.

This clone was observed a few times. The gene calls are TRBV7-2 and TRBJ1-2; 7 bases match TRBD1. The germline V gene encodes CDR1 SGHTA and CDR2 FQGNSA. The trim removed 1 base at V and 2 bases at J, leaving 4 bases unmatched. This CDR3 comprises 15 residues. DNA of the CDR3: TGTGCCAGCAGCTTAGATAACAGGGGCAACTATGGCTACACCTTC. This sequence encodes CASSLDNRGNYGYTF.

This clone has only a few counts. The chain employs TRBV21-1 and TRBJ2-3; the table names TRBD2, a call not compared with the DNA. TRBV21-1 is given as a pseudogene. The CDR3 consists of 13 residues. In DNA, the CDR3 is TGTGCCAGCAGCACTTGTAGCACAGATACGCAGTATTTT. Its protein is CASSTCSTDTQYF.

V is TRBV29-1 and J is TRBJ2-2; D possibly corresponds to TRBD2 (5 bases). Trimming stripped 4 bases from V and 9 bases from J, with 15 bases between. The V gene's germline CDR1 is SQVTM and CDR2 ANQGSEA. The CDR3 extends over 13 amino acids. The CDR3 here is CSVVEGVARELFF. The CDR3 nucleotides read TGCAGCGTTGTAGAGGGAGTTGCTCGGGAGCTGTTTTTT.

The V and J genes are TRBV7-5 and TRBJ2-4; the table's D call TRBD1 went unverified against the DNA. TRBV7-5 is a recognized pseudogene. The CDR3 totals 17 residues. The CDR3 DNA is TGTGCCAGAAGCAAGAAGCTGTGGGGGCCCACCAAAAACATTCAGTACTTC. Its translation is CARSKKLWGPTKNIQYF.

The chain links TRBV28 to TRBJ2-1, with 13 bases lining up with TRBD2. J gave up 6 bases and V 6 bases, and 8 bases lay outside the gene matches. This CDR3 contains 16 residues. Germline V CDR1 and CDR2: MDHEN, SYDVKM. The DNA for the CDR3 is TGTGCCAGCAGACACCAACTAGCGGGAGGGCCCAATGAGCAGTTCTTC. Protein product: CASRHQLAGGPNEQFF.

V is TRBV2 and J is TRBJ2-2; TRBD2 matches at 13 bases. V lost 4 bases to trimming and J lost 6 bases; unmatched junction nucleotides: 8. Germline V lookup: CDR1 SNHLY, CDR2 FYNNEI. This CDR3 comprises 17 residues. The CDR3 is CASSVGGTSGKAGELFF. The CDR3 DNA follows: TGTGCCAGCAGTGTTGGGGGGACTAGCGGGAAGGCCGGGGAGCTGTTTTTT. Full variable domain (outside the CDR3, taken from reference TRBV2 and TRBJ2-2): EPEVTQTPSHQVTQMGQEVILRCVPISNHLYFYWYRQILGQKVEFLVSFYNNEISEKSEIFDDQFSVERPDGSNFTLKIRSTKLEDSAMYFCASSVGGTSGKAGELFFGEGSRLTVL.

The chain employs TRBV5-1 and TRBJ1-1; D unresolved. The CDR3 totals 15 residues. Germline CDR1 and CDR2: SGHRS and YFSETQ. Deletions cut 3 bases from V and 0 bases from J, with 12 bases between. The CDR3 here is CASSSNTGLNTEAFF. CDR3 bases: TGCGCCAGCAGCTCTAACACGGGGTTGAACACTGAAGCTTTCTTT.

The chain carries TRBV18 and TRBJ2-7; 12 nucleotides match TRBD2. V dropped 3 bases and J dropped 5; count of bases not matched to a gene: 8. The CDR3 extends over 16 amino acids. Germline values: CDR1 KGHSH, CDR2 LQKENI. The CDR3 sequence is CASSPWTSGIRNEQYF. The CDR3 DNA follows: TGTGCCAGCTCACCCTGGACTAGCGGGATCCGTAACGAGCAGTACTTC.

The rearrangement uses TRBV5-1 and TRBJ2-7, with 7 bases lining up with TRBD1. Germline CDR1 SGHRS, CDR2 YFSETQ. Trimming removed 4 bases from V and 5 bases from J; junction bases left unmatched: 15. The CDR3 has 16 amino acids. This CDR3 reads CASSLMTGTYSDEQYF. CDR3 sequence (DNA): TGCGCCAGCAGCCTAATGACAGGGACATATAGCGACGAGCAGTACTTC.

V and J are TRBV5-8 and TRBJ1-2, with D possibly TRBD1 on 5 matching bases. CDR1 is SGHTS, CDR2 YDEGEE, per germline. Trimming took 2 bases from V and 2 from J, leaving 13 bases between them. The CDR3 contains 15 residues. CDR3 protein: CASSFLSTANYGYTF. CDR3 sequence (DNA): TGTGCCAGCAGCTTCCTATCGACAGCAAACTATGGCTACACCTTC.

This clone was detected a few times. The CDR3 sequence is CASSPMGGRDYGYTF. The CDR3 region has the DNA TGTGCCAGCAGCCCAATGGGGGGGCGCGACTATGGCTACACCTTC. The chain joins TRBV7-8 to TRBJ1-2; D perhaps matches TRBD1 (6 bases). Per the germline V gene, CDR1 is SGHVS and CDR2 is FQNEAQ. The CDR3 runs 15 residues. V shed 5 bases and J shed 3 bases, with 16 bases lying between them.

The chain couples TRBV28 to TRBJ2-7; tentatively, D is TRBD1 (6 bases). There are 14 residues in the CDR3. CDR1 and CDR2 (germline): MDHEN, SYDVKM. Trimming pared 4 bases from V and 4 bases from J, leaving 14 bases between. CDR3 sequence: CASSSPQGSYEQYF. DNA of the CDR3: TGTGCCAGCAGTTCTCCCCAGGGGTCGTACGAGCAGTACTTC. The variable domain in full, with the rest retrieved from reference TRBV28 and TRBJ2-7, is DVKVTQSSRYLVKRTGEKVFLECVQDMDHENMFWYRQDPGLGLRLIYFSYDVKMKEKGDIPEGYSVSREKKERFSLILESASTNQTSMYLCASSSPQGSYEQYFGPGTRLTVT.

This chain connects TRBV6-2 or TRBV6-3 to TRBJ1-1, with TRBD1 matching 7 bases. Per the germline V gene, CDR1 is MNHEY and CDR2 is SVGEGT. V trimming: 6 bases; J trimming: 3 bases; junction bases outside the gene matches: 4. This CDR3 has 13 amino acids. CDR3 sequence: CASSYQGDTEAFF. In nucleotides, the CDR3 is TGTGCCAGCAGCTATCAGGGGGACACTGAAGCTTTCTTT.

The chain recombines TRBV10-3 with TRBJ2-3; TRBD2 might be the D (6 bases). Germline CDR1 is ENHRY and CDR2 is SYGVKD. Trimming cost V 6 bases and J 3 bases, with 16 bases left between them. The CDR3 loop spans 15 amino acids. The CDR3 here is CAISPGREGTDTQYF. CDR3 bases: TGTGCCATCAGCCCAGGGCGGGAAGGGACAGATACGCAGTATTTT.

Comments on this clone: The same CDR3 also results from other DNA sequences found in this sample. This chain uses TRBV2 with TRBJ2-6; 8 bases agree with TRBD2. The CDR3 totals 15 residues. Germline CDR1 SNHLY, CDR2 FYNNEI. J was trimmed by 3 bases and V by 7 bases; bases with no gene match: 5. Written as DNA, the CDR3 is TGTGCCAGCAAGCGGGGGATGGGTGGGGCCAACGTCCTGACTTTC. Translation: CASKRGMGGANVLTF.

The gene calls are TRBV9 and TRBJ2-7; 10 bases are shared with TRBD2. CDR1 and CDR2 from the germline V gene are SGDLS and YYNGEE. The CDR3 contains 15 residues. Trimming removed 2 bases from V and 2 bases from J; junction bases left unmatched: 4. The CDR3 spells CASSVGLADTYEQYF. CDR3 nucleotides: TGTGCCAGCAGCGTCGGACTAGCGGATACCTACGAGCAGTACTTC.

The chain couples TRBV20-1 to TRBJ2-7; D is unclear. Trimming left V 0 bases short and J 7 bases short, with 7 bases between. CDR1 and CDR2 from the germline V gene are DFQATT and SNEGSKA (reference sequence). This CDR3 region has 11 residues. The DNA of the CDR3 is TGCAGTGCTAGAGATCGGCGGGAGCAGTACTTC. It is translated as CSARDRREQYF.

This CDR3 is CASSPGGTVRLSTQYF. CDR3 DNA sequence: TGTGCCAGTAGCCCTGGGGGGACAGTGAGGTTGAGTACGCAGTATTTT. The chain recombines TRBV19 with TRBJ2-3, with a weak D call TRBD1 (7 bases). Trimming took off 6 bases at V and 8 bases at J, with 24 bases between the two ends. The CDR3 runs 16 residues. CDR1 LNHDA and CDR2 SQIVND come from the germline V gene (reference sequence).

The J gene is TRBJ2-1, the V gene TRBV7-9, with TRBD2 identical over 10 bases. J lost 5 bases, V lost 4 bases, and 2 bases had no gene match. The CDR3 covers 14 residues. Per the germline V gene, CDR1 is SEHNR and CDR2 is FQNEAQ (reference sequence). CDR3 sequence reads: CASSSGTSDNEQFF. DNA of the CDR3: TGTGCCAGCAGCTCAGGGACTAGCGACAATGAGCAGTTCTTC.

The chain has TRBV28 and TRBJ2-3; 15 nucleotides agree with TRBD2. CDR1 is MDHEN, CDR2 SYDVKM, per germline. This CDR3 has 19 amino acids. V was pared by 7 bases and J by 6 bases, with 17 bases of the junction left unmatched. In DNA form, the CDR3 reads TGTGCCAGCACCGGGGGACTAGCGGGAGGAGGGGACGCTGTGGATACGCAGTATTTT. Residues: CASTGGLAGGGDAVDTQYF.

This clone was picked up one time. The chain employs TRBV11-3 and TRBJ2-3; tentatively, D is TRBD1 (5 bases). The CDR3 contains 14 residues. V shed 1 base and J shed 3 bases, with 8 bases lying between them. The germline gives CDR1 SGHNT, CDR2 YENEEA. CDR3 residues: CASSLGQKTDTQYF. The CDR3 region has the DNA TGTGCCAGCAGCTTAGGACAGAAAACAGATACGCAGTATTTT.

This clone came up many times. The chain combines TRBV28 with TRBJ2-1; D is undetermined. V was cut by 3 bases and J by 3 bases, with 15 bases left in between. The CDR3 contains 16 residues. CDR1 is MDHEN, CDR2 SYDVKM, per germline. DNA of the CDR3: TGTGCCAGCAGTTTCGCCTTGCAAGCGAACTACAATGAGCAGTTCTTC. It yields the protein CASSFALQANYNEQFF.

The rearrangement joins TRBV2 to TRBJ1-1, with a possible D match to TRBD1 (5 bases). V lost 9 bases and J 1 base, leaving 9 bases between the germline ends. The CDR3 length is 12 residues. Germline-derived CDR1 and CDR2 are SNHLY and FYNNEI. Written as DNA, the CDR3 is TGTGCCAGTTATACAGGGAACACTGAAGCTTTCTTT. This sequence encodes CASYTGNTEAFF.

The V and J genes are TRBV19 and TRBJ1-4, with no clear D. The CDR3 has 13 residues. Germline-derived CDR1 and CDR2 are LNHDA and SQIVND (reference sequence). V lost 6 bases, J lost 7 bases, and 12 bases lay in between. The CDR3 spells CASSADGSEKLFF. As DNA, the CDR3 is TGTGCCAGTAGCGCCGATGGTAGTGAAAAACTGTTTTTT.

The rearrangement uses TRBV5-1 and TRBJ1-1; D may be TRBD1 (6 bases). This CDR3 region has 14 residues. Germline loops: CDR1 SGHRS, CDR2 YFSETQ. V dropped 4 bases and J dropped 1 base, with 11 bases sitting between them. CDR3 sequence: CASSEGHTNTEAFF. The DNA of the CDR3 is TGCGCCAGCAGCGAGGGACATACGAACACTGAAGCTTTCTTT.

This rearrangement joins TRBV5-1 to TRBJ1-2; 8 nucleotides match TRBD1. Germline V gives CDR1 SGHRS, CDR2 YFSETQ. This CDR3 contains 15 residues. Trimming took 0 bases from V and 3 from J; bases not matched to a gene: 4. In DNA, the CDR3 is TGCGCCAGCAGCTTGGTCGCAGGGGGCGACTATGGCTACACCTTC. This sequence encodes CASSLVAGGDYGYTF.

The rearrangement joins TRBV30 to TRBJ2-7, with a possible D match to TRBD2 (6 bases). The V end was cut by 4 bases, the J end by 1 base, with 11 bases between. CDR3 length: 13 residues. Germline CDR1 reads GTSNPN; CDR2 reads SVGIG (reference sequence). The CDR3 DNA is TGTGCCTGGAATGCGGGGACTTCCTACGAGCAGTACTTC. Its translation: CAWNAGTSYEQYF.

The gene calls are TRBV5-1 and TRBJ2-5; 8 nucleotides line up with TRBD2. There are 14 residues in the CDR3. Germline CDR1 and CDR2: SGHRS and YFSETQ. V was clipped by 4 bases and J by 5 bases; unmatched bases: 7. The DNA of the CDR3 is TGCGCCAGCAGCGACGGACAGCGGGGGGAGACCCAGTACTTC. Its translation: CASSDGQRGETQYF. Drawing the rest from reference TRBV5-1 and TRBJ2-5, the complete variable domain is KAGVTQTPRYLIKTRGQQVTLSCSPISGHRSVSWYQQTPGQGLQFLFEYFSETQRNKGNFPGRFSGRQFSNSRSEMNVSTLELGDSALYLCASSDGQRGETQYFGPGTRLLVL.

The V call is TRBV19, the J call TRBJ1-5; TRBD1 might be the D (6 bases). Germline values: CDR1 LNHDA, CDR2 SQIVND (reference sequence). This CDR3 has 17 residues. V was pared by 5 bases and J by 1 base, with 18 bases between. This CDR3 is CASSVQGAERSNQPQHF. CDR3 DNA: TGTGCCAGTAGTGTACAGGGAGCGGAGAGAAGCAATCAGCCCCAGCATTTT.

This clone was counted a few times. The chain recombines TRBV10-2 with TRBJ2-7, with D possibly matching TRBD2 (5 bases). Germline V gene lookup returns CDR1 WSHSY and CDR2 SAAADI. The CDR3 runs to 15 residues. The ends were cut back, 6 bases at V and 2 bases at J, with 17 bases in the middle. The CDR3 spells CASRDKSGFPYEQYF. The CDR3, as DNA: TGCGCCAGCAGAGATAAGAGCGGCTTCCCCTACGAGCAGTACTTC.